The 32 T cell receptor beta chains below come from one sample, sequenced in a study of T-cell memory formation after mild COVID-19. TCRdb itself ran the 5' RACE reads through MiXCR, one entry per CDR3 protein. The sample has over 450,000 distinct CDR3 sequences, 20% seen once. The sample comprised PBMCs or a T cell subset sorted from them (not recorded which). Every receptor here comes from an adult woman who had mild COVID-19 (a few samples of this study predate the infection). Cell type and time point are not known.

The chain uses TRBV6-2 or TRBV6-3 and TRBJ1-5; D is undetermined. Trimming stripped 0 bases from V and 7 bases from J, with 22 bases between. The CDR3 consists of 18 residues. The germline gives CDR1 MNHEY, CDR2 SVGEGT. DNA of the CDR3: TGTGCCAGCAGTTACTCCCCCCTTTCGGGTCGACGGGAGCAGCCCCAGCATTTT. This encodes CASSYSPLSGRREQPQHF.

The table lists this clonotype with a few counts. V gene TRBV18 combines with J gene TRBJ2-7, with a possible D match to TRBD1 (5 bases). The CDR3 loop spans 13 amino acids. Trimming stripped 5 bases from V and 0 bases from J, with 8 bases between. Germline-derived CDR1 and CDR2 are KGHSH and LQKENI. The CDR3 spells CASSKDISYEQYF. The CDR3 bases are TGTGCCAGCTCAAAGGACATCTCCTACGAGCAGTACTTC. Using reference TRBV18 and TRBJ2-7 for the parts outside the CDR3, the full variable domain is NAGVMQNPRHLVRRRGQEARLRCSPMKGHSHVYWYRQLPEEGLKFMVYLQKENIIDESGMPKERFSAEFPKEGPSILRIQQVVRGDSAAYFCASSKDISYEQYFGPGTRLTVT.

This sequence joins TRBV4-2 and TRBJ2-7, with a weak D call TRBD2 (6 bases). With 5 bases removed from V and 0 bases from J, the gap between germline ends came to 8 bases. The CDR3 contains 13 residues. CDR1 and CDR2 (germline): LGHNA, YNFKEQ. DNA of the CDR3: TGTGCCAGCAGCGCGGGGATCTCCTACGAGCAGTACTTC. Translated, it gives CASSAGISYEQYF.

This clonotype has a handful of counts. The chain carries TRBV5-1 and TRBJ2-3; no definite D call. Germline-derived CDR1 and CDR2 are SGHRS and YFSETQ. The CDR3 runs 15 residues. With 4 bases removed from V and 2 bases from J, the gap between germline ends came to 14 bases. The CDR3 is CASSQDGLYTDTQYF. The CDR3, as DNA: TGCGCCAGCAGCCAAGACGGATTATACACAGATACGCAGTATTTT.

This clonotype appeared a few times. The rearrangement uses TRBV12-5 and TRBJ2-7; tentative D call: TRBD2 (5 bases). Deletions cut 6 bases from V and 2 bases from J, with 11 bases between. CDR3 length: 13 residues. Germline V gene lookup returns CDR1 LGHNT and CDR2 FRNRAP. CDR3 sequence reads: CASGGGYAYEQYF. In DNA, the CDR3 is TGTGCTAGTGGAGGAGGATACGCCTACGAGCAGTACTTC.

The V gene is TRBV19, the J gene TRBJ1-2; the D is unclear. CDR3 length: 15 residues. Deletions cut 3 bases from V and 4 bases from J, with 15 bases between. Germline assignment: CDR1 LNHDA and CDR2 SQIVND (reference sequence). CDR3 in DNA: TGTGCCAGTAGTATTGGGAGCACCGGGGTCTATGGCTACACCTTC. This gives the protein CASSIGSTGVYGYTF.

This clonotype was counted between two and nine times. The DNA for the CDR3 is TGTGCCAGCAGCCCGGGACAGTGGGGGATTTACGAGCAGTACTTC. Its protein is CASSPGQWGIYEQYF. The gene calls are TRBV9 and TRBJ2-7; TRBD1 aligns across 7 bases. This CDR3 is 15 amino acids long. Trimming cost V 4 bases and J 4 bases; bases outside gene matches: 11. CDR1 and CDR2 from the germline V gene are SGDLS and YYNGEE. The whole variable domain, filled in from reference TRBV9 and TRBJ2-7, reads DSGVTQTPKHLITATGQRVTLRCSPRSGDLSVYWYQQSLDQGLQFLIQYYNGEERAKGNILERFSAQQFPDLHSELNLSSLELGDSALYFCASSPGQWGIYEQYFGPGTRLTVT.

This clonotype occurred a few times. The rearrangement joins TRBV2 to TRBJ2-6; either TRBD1 or TRBD2 may supply D (7 bases each). Looked up from germline, CDR1 is SNHLY and CDR2 is FYNNEI. The V and J ends lost 5 bases and 0 bases respectively, with 14 bases between them. This CDR3 region has 17 residues. CDR3 protein: CASSREGAPSGANVLTF. CDR3 DNA sequence: TGTGCCAGCAGTAGGGAGGGGGCCCCCTCTGGGGCCAACGTCCTGACTTTC.

The rearrangement uses TRBV6-5 and TRBJ2-1; 7 bases line up with TRBD2. The V segment lost 5 bases and the J segment 6 bases; nucleotides outside the gene matches: 4. The CDR3 covers 13 residues. Germline V gives CDR1 MNHEY, CDR2 SVGAGI. Here the CDR3 DNA reads TGTGCCAGCAGTCAAACGGGGGGCAATGAGCAGTTCTTC. It specifies CASSQTGGNEQFF.

This clonotype was detected only a few times. This chain uses TRBV23-1 with TRBJ2-5; 7 nucleotides agree with TRBD2. TRBV23-1 is reported as an ORF; its role is uncertain. This CDR3 contains 13 residues. Trimming removed 4 bases from V and 3 bases from J; junction bases left unmatched: 2. The CDR3 nucleotides are TGCGCCAGCAGTCCCGGGACTAAAGAGACCCAGTACTTC. Its translation: CASSPGTKETQYF.

Many counts were recorded for this clonotype. V gene TRBV5-1 combines with J gene TRBJ1-1; the D gene is possibly TRBD1 (5 bases). The CDR3 totals 15 residues. The V and J ends lost 5 bases and 4 bases respectively, with 18 bases between them. Per the germline V gene, CDR1 is SGHRS and CDR2 is YFSETQ. CDR3 in DNA: TGCGCCAGCAGAGGAGAACCGGGGACGGCCACTGAAGCTTTCTTT. Its protein is CASRGEPGTATEAFF.

The V call is TRBV20-1, the J call TRBJ1-2; D gene ambiguous. The CDR3 sequence is 16 residues long. Germline V lookup: CDR1 DFQATT, CDR2 SNEGSKA (reference sequence). V gave up 5 bases and J gave up 0 bases, with 19 bases separating them. CDR3 amino acids: CSAPRRGSPTNYGYTF. The CDR3 region has the DNA TGCAGTGCTCCGCGGCGGGGATCGCCTACTAACTATGGCTACACCTTC.

This clonotype occurred a few times. The V gene is TRBV15, the J gene TRBJ2-5; D possibly corresponds to TRBD1 (6 bases). V shed 4 bases and J shed 7 bases, with 19 bases lying between them. The CDR3 runs to 15 residues. The V gene's germline CDR1 is LNHNV and CDR2 YYDKDF (reference sequence). The CDR3 region has the DNA TGTGCCACCAGCAAAGGGTCGACAGGCCTAGGGACCCAGTACTTC. As protein: CATSKGSTGLGTQYF.

In its sample, this clonotype was seen a few times. This chain uses TRBV10-3 with TRBJ2-7, with D possibly being TRBD1 (5 bases). The V end lost 6 bases, the J end lost 2 bases, and 8 bases lay between the germline ends. The CDR3 is 12 residues long. Germline V gives CDR1 ENHRY, CDR2 SYGVKD. CDR3 nucleotides: TGTGCCATCAGGGCAGGGACCTACGAGCAGTACTTC. Encoded protein: CAIRAGTYEQYF.

This clonotype was observed a handful of times. This chain joins TRBV4-1 and TRBJ2-1; TRBD1 aligns across 9 bases. The CDR3 runs 14 residues. The junction had 6 bases not matched to a gene; V was cut back by 4 bases and J by 8 bases. Germline V gene data show CDR1 as MGHRA and CDR2 as YSYEKL. The CDR3 loop is CASSRGTGIHEQFF. CDR3 DNA sequence: TGCGCCAGCAGCCGAGGGACAGGGATACATGAGCAGTTCTTC.

This clonotype was recorded at least ten times. This rearrangement joins TRBV7-9 to TRBJ2-3; D could derive from TRBD1 or TRBD2 (6 bases each). Trimming shortened V by 7 bases and J by 0 bases, and 11 bases separated the two germline ends. CDR3 length: 14 residues. The germline V gene encodes CDR1 SEHNR and CDR2 FQNEAQ (reference sequence). The CDR3 spells CASTGAGSTDTQYF. The CDR3 nucleotides read TGTGCCAGCACGGGGGCTGGGAGCACAGATACGCAGTATTTT.

CDR3 residues: CATSRVQGAKGYTF. In nucleotides, the CDR3 is TGTGCCACCAGCAGAGTACAGGGGGCCAAGGGCTACACCTTC. The J gene is TRBJ1-2, the V gene TRBV15; 9 nucleotides align to TRBD1. Trimming removed 1 base from V and 8 bases from J; junction bases left unmatched: 5. This CDR3 is 14 amino acids long. The germline gives CDR1 LNHNV, CDR2 YYDKDF (reference sequence).

This clonotype came up a few times. V usage is TRBV28 and J usage is TRBJ2-7; unclear D gene. The CDR3 is 11 residues long. The germline V gene encodes CDR1 MDHEN and CDR2 SYDVKM. V was shortened by 10 bases and J by 3 bases, with 10 bases between the two germline ends. CDR3 nucleotide sequence: TGTGCCACCCTAGGGCACTACGAGCAGTACTTC. Translation: CATLGHYEQYF. The full variable domain, in which reference TRBV28 and TRBJ2-7 provide the parts outside the CDR3, is DVKVTQSSRYLVKRTGEKVFLECVQDMDHENMFWYRQDPGLGLRLIYFSYDVKMKEKGDIPEGYSVSREKKERFSLILESASTNQTSMYLCATLGHYEQYFGPGTRLTVT.

J is TRBJ2-5 and V is TRBV24-1; D perhaps matches TRBD1 (5 bases). This CDR3 has 14 residues. Germline V lookup: CDR1 KGHDR, CDR2 SFDVKD. Trimming took 4 bases from V and 1 from J, leaving 9 bases between them. CDR3 coding DNA: TGTGCCACCAGTGACCCCAGGGTCCAAGAGACCCAGTACTTC. This sequence encodes CATSDPRVQETQYF.

This clonotype has more than one count but fewer than ten. This rearrangement joins TRBV2 to TRBJ1-2; D remains ambiguous. V lost 8 bases and J 2 bases, leaving 18 bases between the germline ends. Germline V gives CDR1 SNHLY, CDR2 FYNNEI. The CDR3 extends over 15 amino acids. Here the CDR3 reads CASLASQWMNYGYTF. In nucleotides, the CDR3 is TGTGCCAGCTTGGCCAGCCAGTGGATGAACTATGGCTACACCTTC.

CDR3 in DNA: TGCGCCAGCAGCCATGCTGACAGGGACTCGGGCTACACCTTC. It encodes CASSHADRDSGYTF. The genes are TRBV4-3 and TRBJ1-2, with 7 bases fitting TRBD1. This CDR3 comprises 14 residues. Germline assignment: CDR1 LGHNA and CDR2 YSLEER. Trimming removed 3 bases from V and 8 bases from J; junction bases left unmatched: 9.

The CDR3: CASTYRGGAAYGYTF. DNA for the CDR3: TGTGCCAGCACTTACCGCGGGGGGGCCGCCTATGGCTACACCTTC. The chain recombines TRBV7-2 with TRBJ1-2; a possible D gene is TRBD1 (6 bases). Deletions cut 7 bases from V and 4 bases from J, with 19 bases between. Germline values: CDR1 SGHTA, CDR2 FQGNSA. CDR3 length: 15 amino acids.

The chain recombines TRBV9 with TRBJ2-1, with D perhaps TRBD1 (6 bases). The V gene lost 3 bases and the J gene lost 4 bases, with 14 bases spanning the gap. The germline gives CDR1 SGDLS, CDR2 YYNGEE. CDR3 length equals 15 residues. The CDR3 reads CASSASGTIYNEQFF. The DNA for the CDR3 is TGTGCCAGCAGCGCCTCCGGGACAATTTACAATGAGCAGTTCTTC.

The chain combines TRBV5-1 with TRBJ2-7, with D unclear. CDR1 and CDR2 (germline): SGHRS, YFSETQ. The CDR3 loop spans 17 amino acids. V gave up 0 bases and J gave up 3 bases, with 19 bases separating them. CDR3 in amino acids: CASSLEPALTPLYEQYF. The CDR3 DNA reads TGCGCCAGCAGCTTGGAGCCCGCCCTCACTCCCCTCTACGAGCAGTACTTC.

This clonotype was found many times. The chain uses TRBV7-6 and TRBJ2-2; D is uncertain. The CDR3 covers 16 residues. The germline V gene has CDR1 SGHVS and CDR2 FNYEAQ. V was trimmed by 0 bases and J by 2 bases, leaving 10 bases between them. The CDR3 sequence: CASSLARTGNTGELFF. The CDR3 coding sequence is TGTGCCAGCAGCTTAGCAAGGACGGGTAACACCGGGGAGCTGTTTTTT.

The chain is built from TRBV24-1 and TRBJ2-1, with 11 nucleotides matching TRBD2. V lost 4 bases and J lost 2; bases outside the gene matches: 6. The CDR3 totals 17 residues. Germline CDR1 and CDR2: KGHDR and SFDVKD. This CDR3 is CATSDQPSGRTYNEQFF. Written as DNA, the CDR3 is TGTGCCACCAGTGACCAACCTAGCGGGAGGACCTACAATGAGCAGTTCTTC.

This clonotype was seen at least ten times. The CDR3 sequence is CASSLLYEQYF. The DNA for the CDR3 is TGTGCCAGCAGCTTACTCTACGAGCAGTACTTC. The V gene is TRBV7-2, the J gene TRBJ2-7; no reliable D call. V was pared by 2 bases and J by 3 bases, with 2 bases between. The V gene's germline CDR1 is SGHTA and CDR2 FQGNSA. The CDR3 loop spans 11 amino acids.

This clonotype appeared a few times. The chain is built from TRBV7-2 and TRBJ2-7; perhaps TRBD1 as D (6 bases). This CDR3 is built from 14 residues. Germline V gives CDR1 SGHTA, CDR2 FQGNSA. V was cut by 5 bases and J by 2 bases, with 13 bases left in between. The CDR3 region is CASSKETGPYEQYF. CDR3 sequence (DNA): TGTGCCAGCAGCAAAGAGACAGGCCCCTACGAGCAGTACTTC.

This clonotype was observed a few times. V usage is TRBV5-4 and J usage is TRBJ1-1; 10 bases are shared with TRBD1. CDR1 SGHNT and CDR2 YYREEE come from the germline V gene (reference sequence). This CDR3 region has 17 residues. V shed 3 bases and J 1 base; nucleotides not matched to a gene: 9. CDR3 loop: CASSSPGQGPQNTEAFF. Here the CDR3 DNA reads TGTGCCAGCAGCTCCCCGGGACAGGGGCCCCAGAACACTGAAGCTTTCTTT.

The rearrangement links TRBV7-6 to TRBJ1-6; the D is unclear. Looked up from germline, CDR1 is SGHVS and CDR2 is FNYEAQ. The V and J ends lost 5 bases and 2 bases respectively, with 13 bases between them. This CDR3 comprises 16 residues. Here the CDR3 reads CASSPPPLPYNSPLHF. CDR3 bases: TGTGCCAGCAGCCCGCCGCCACTTCCCTATAATTCACCCCTCCACTTT.

This clonotype was observed a handful of times. CDR3 nucleotide sequence: TGCGCCAGCAGCCACCCTAGCGCCGAGGGAGACAATGAGCAGTTCTTC. Its translation: CASSHPSAEGDNEQFF. The chain carries TRBV4-1 and TRBJ2-1; tentatively, D is TRBD2 (6 bases). CDR3 length: 16 residues. V lost 3 bases and J lost 5, with 17 bases in between. Germline V gene data show CDR1 as MGHRA and CDR2 as YSYEKL.

The chain has TRBV5-1 and TRBJ1-1, with D perhaps matching TRBD1 (5 bases). This CDR3 is 12 amino acids long. Germline V gene data show CDR1 as SGHRS and CDR2 as YFSETQ. Deletions cut 3 bases from V and 7 bases from J, with 10 bases between. Written as DNA, the CDR3 is TGCGCCAGCAGCTCTCAGGGTAGTGAAGCTTTCTTT. Translating it yields CASSSQGSEAFF.